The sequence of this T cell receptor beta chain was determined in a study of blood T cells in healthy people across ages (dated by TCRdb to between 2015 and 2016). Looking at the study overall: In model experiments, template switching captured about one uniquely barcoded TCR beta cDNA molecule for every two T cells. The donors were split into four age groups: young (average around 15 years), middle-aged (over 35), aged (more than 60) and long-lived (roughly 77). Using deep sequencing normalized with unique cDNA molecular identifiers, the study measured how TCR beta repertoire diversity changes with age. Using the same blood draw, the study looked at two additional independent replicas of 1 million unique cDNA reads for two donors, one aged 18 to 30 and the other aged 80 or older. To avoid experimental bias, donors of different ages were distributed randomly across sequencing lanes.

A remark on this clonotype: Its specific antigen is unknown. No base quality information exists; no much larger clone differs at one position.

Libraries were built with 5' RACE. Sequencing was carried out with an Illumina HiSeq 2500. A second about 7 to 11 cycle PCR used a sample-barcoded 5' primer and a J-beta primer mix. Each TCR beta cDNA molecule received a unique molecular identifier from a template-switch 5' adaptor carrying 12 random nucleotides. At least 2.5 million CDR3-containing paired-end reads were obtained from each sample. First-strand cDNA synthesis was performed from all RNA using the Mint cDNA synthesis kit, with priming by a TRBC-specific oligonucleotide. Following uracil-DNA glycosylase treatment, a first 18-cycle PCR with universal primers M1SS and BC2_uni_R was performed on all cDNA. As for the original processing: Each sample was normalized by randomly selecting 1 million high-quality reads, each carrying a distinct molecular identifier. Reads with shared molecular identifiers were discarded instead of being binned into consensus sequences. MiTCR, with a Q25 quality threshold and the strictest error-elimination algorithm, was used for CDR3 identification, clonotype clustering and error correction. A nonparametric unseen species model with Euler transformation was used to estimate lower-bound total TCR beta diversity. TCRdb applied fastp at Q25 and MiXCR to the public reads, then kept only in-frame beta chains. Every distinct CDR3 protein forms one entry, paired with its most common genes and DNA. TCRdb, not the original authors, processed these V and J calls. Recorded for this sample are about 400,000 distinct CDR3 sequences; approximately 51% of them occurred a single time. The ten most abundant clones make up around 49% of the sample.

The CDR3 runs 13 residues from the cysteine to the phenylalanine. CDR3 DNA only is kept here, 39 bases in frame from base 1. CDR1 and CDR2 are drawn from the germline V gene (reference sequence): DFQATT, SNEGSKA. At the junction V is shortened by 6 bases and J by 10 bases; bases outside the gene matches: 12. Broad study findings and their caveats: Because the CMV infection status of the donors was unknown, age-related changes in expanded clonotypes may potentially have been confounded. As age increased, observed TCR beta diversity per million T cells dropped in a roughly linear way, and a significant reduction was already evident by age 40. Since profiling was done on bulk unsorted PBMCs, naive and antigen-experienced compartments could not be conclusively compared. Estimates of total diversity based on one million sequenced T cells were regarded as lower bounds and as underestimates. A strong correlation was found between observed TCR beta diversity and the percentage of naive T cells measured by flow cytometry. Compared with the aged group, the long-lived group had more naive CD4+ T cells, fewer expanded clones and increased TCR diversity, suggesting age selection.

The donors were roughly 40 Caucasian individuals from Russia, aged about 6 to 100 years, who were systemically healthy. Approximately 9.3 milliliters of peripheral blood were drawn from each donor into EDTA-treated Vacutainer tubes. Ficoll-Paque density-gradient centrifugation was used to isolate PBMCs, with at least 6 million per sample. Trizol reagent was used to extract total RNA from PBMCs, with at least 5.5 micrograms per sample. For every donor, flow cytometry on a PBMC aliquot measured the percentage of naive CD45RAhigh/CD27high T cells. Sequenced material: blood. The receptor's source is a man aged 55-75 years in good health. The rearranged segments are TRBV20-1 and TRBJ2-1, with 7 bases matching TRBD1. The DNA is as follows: TGCAGTGCGGAGACAGGGAGAGGCTACGAGCAGTTCTTC. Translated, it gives CSAETGRGYEQFF.